The source of this TCR beta chain is a study of T cell changes during pregnancy in multiple sclerosis. Germline V lookup: CDR1 SGHTA, CDR2 FQGNSA. V was clipped by 1 base and J by 2 bases, with 8 bases between them. The CDR3 is 14 residues long. Here immunoSEQ multiplex PCR was the method, and the copy in TCRdb shows in-frame clones only, minus some. Of over 80,000 clones listed, 75% to 95% are singletons. The starting material was peripheral blood, obtained in the second trimester of pregnancy. This TCR was sampled from a female donor in good health, enrolled as a control in a pregnancy study. The rearrangement links TRBV7-2 to TRBJ1-2; D is uncertain. The CDR3 here is CASSLGAGNYGYTF. CDR3 in DNA: TGTGCCAGCAGCTTAGGCGCAGGAAACTATGGCTACACCTTC.